One and the same sample provided the 9 T cell receptor beta chains below, sequenced in a study of blood T cell repertoires in COVID-19. Data came from immunoSEQ multiplex PCR; TCRdb stores just in-frame clones and leaves some out. The sample carries about 40,000 clones, roughly 80% recorded once. Sequenced sample: peripheral blood. These receptors all come from a woman aged 55-70 years with acute or convalescent COVID-19.

The J gene is TRBJ1-1, the V gene TRBV11-2; 8 bases match TRBD1. The germline V gene encodes CDR1 SGHAT and CDR2 FQNNGV. V was clipped by 4 bases and J by 4 bases; unmatched bases: 14. The CDR3 extends over 17 amino acids. CDR3 loop: CASSSWDRRRSLTEAFF. DNA for the CDR3: TGTGCCAGCAGCTCGTGGGACAGGCGCAGGTCGCTCACTGAAGCTTTCTTT.

CDR3 DNA: TGTGCCAGCTCGTCCCAGCGAGGCCAGATGAACACTGAAGCTTTCTTT. This translates into CASSSQRGQMNTEAFF. The J gene is TRBJ1-1, the V gene TRBV18, with no clear D. Germline CDR1 reads KGHSH; CDR2 reads LQKENI. The CDR3 sequence is 16 residues long. V was cut by 6 bases and J by 0 bases, with 17 bases left in between.

The chain combines TRBV12-3 or TRBV12-4 with TRBJ1-2; D may be TRBD1 (5 bases). V lost 5 bases to trimming and J lost 10 bases, with 17 bases between them. The CDR3 has 13 amino acids. The CDR3 region is CASSPLGRAVYTF. The CDR3 nucleotides read TGTGCCAGCAGTCCCCTGGGCAGGGCCGTCTACACCTTC.

This chain links TRBV30 with TRBJ1-6, with 10 bases matching TRBD1. CDR1 GTSNPN and CDR2 SVGIG come from the germline V gene (reference sequence). This CDR3 is 16 amino acids long. V shed 4 bases, J shed 5 bases, and the junction held 8 bases outside the gene matches. The CDR3 loop reads CAWNPTGGAHNSPLHF. Written as DNA, the CDR3 is TGTGCCTGGAACCCGACAGGGGGCGCCCATAATTCACCCCTCCACTTT.

The genes are TRBV6-6 and TRBJ1-1, with TRBD1 identical over 8 bases. Germline trimming cut 5 bases from V and 4 bases from J; bases unmatched to any gene: 9. This CDR3 region has 15 residues. Germline assignment: CDR1 MNHNY and CDR2 SVGAGI (reference sequence). The CDR3 DNA sequence: TGTGCCAGCAGTAAGGCCCAGGGGGCAGGCACTGAAGCTTTCTTT. Encoded protein: CASSKAQGAGTEAFF.

This clone was counted a few times. The genes are TRBV3-1 (or the pseudogene TRBV3-2) and TRBJ2-7, with TRBD2 as a possible D gene (5 bases). The germline gives CDR1 LGHDT, CDR2 YNNKEL (reference sequence). Trimming stripped 2 bases from V and 2 bases from J, with 13 bases between. The CDR3 extends over 15 amino acids. CDR3 sequence (DNA): TGTGCCAGCAGCCAAAGAGCGGAACAAACCTACGAGCAGTACTTC. As protein: CASSQRAEQTYEQYF.

The genes are TRBV6-5 and TRBJ2-6, with TRBD2 as a possible D gene (6 bases). CDR3 size: 15 residues. Germline assignment: CDR1 MNHEY and CDR2 SVGAGI. V dropped 6 bases and J dropped 1 base, with 10 bases sitting between them. The CDR3, as DNA: TGTGCCAGCAGACTGGGGGGATCTGGGGCCAACGTCCTGACTTTC. Residues: CASRLGGSGANVLTF.

The V gene is TRBV25-1, the J gene TRBJ1-2, with D perhaps TRBD1 (5 bases). Germline V gene data show CDR1 as MGHDK and CDR2 as SYGVNS. The CDR3 covers 11 residues. Between the trimmed V and J ends, which lost 7 bases and 7 bases, there was a span of 10 bases. The CDR3 loop is CASKGIRGYTF. The CDR3 coding sequence is TGTGCCAGCAAGGGGATCCGTGGCTACACCTTC.

The V and J genes are TRBV5-1 and TRBJ1-3; D might be TRBD1 (5 bases). CDR3 length: 15 amino acids. Trimming pared 2 bases from V and 1 base from J, leaving 10 bases between. The germline CDR1 and CDR2 sequences are SGHRS and YFSETQ. The CDR3 spells CASSFQGASGNTIYF. The CDR3 DNA follows: TGCGCCAGCAGCTTCCAGGGTGCGTCTGGAAACACCATATATTTT.